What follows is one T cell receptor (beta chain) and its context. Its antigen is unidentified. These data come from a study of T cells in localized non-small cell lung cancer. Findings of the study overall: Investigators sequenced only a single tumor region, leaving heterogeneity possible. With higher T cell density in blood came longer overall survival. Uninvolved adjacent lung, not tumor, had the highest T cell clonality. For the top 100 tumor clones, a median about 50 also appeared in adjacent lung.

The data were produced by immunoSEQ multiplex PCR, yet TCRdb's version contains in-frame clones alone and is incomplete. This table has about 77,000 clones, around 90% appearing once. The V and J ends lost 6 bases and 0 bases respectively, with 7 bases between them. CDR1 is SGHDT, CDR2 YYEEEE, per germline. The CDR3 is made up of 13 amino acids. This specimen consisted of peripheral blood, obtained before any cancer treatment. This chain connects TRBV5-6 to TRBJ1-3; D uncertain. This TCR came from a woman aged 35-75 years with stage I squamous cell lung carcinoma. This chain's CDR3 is CASTRYSGNTIYF. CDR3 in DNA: TGTGCCAGCACCAGGTACTCTGGAAACACCATATATTTT.